The next 29 T cell receptor beta chains were all read from a single sample in a study of shared clonotypes between healthy human individuals (dated by TCRdb to the early 2020s). The library was generated by the immunoSEQ multiplex PCR assay. Drawn from immuneACCESS, this table holds only the in-frame rearrangements with V and J called that TCRdb kept. Clones are partly lost; checked studies trace under half to an unresolved V gene and leave the rest unexplained. The sample yields a few hundred thousand clones; 60% to 80% were counted once. Around 10% of the sample is held by the ten biggest clonotypes. The sample comprised memory CD4+ T cells sorted from blood. This sample's cell subset or site label indicates: CD45RA-negative fraction. Receptors originate from a man in his thirties or forties in good health.

The J gene is TRBJ2-1, the V gene TRBV16, with TRBD2 matching over 8 bases. This CDR3 is 15 amino acids long. Germline V lookup: CDR1 KGHSY, CDR2 FQNENV. Trimming cost V 3 bases and J 6 bases; bases outside gene matches: 7. Here the CDR3 reads CASSHPAGVGNEQFF. In DNA form, the CDR3 reads TGTGCCAGCAGCCACCCAGCGGGAGTGGGCAATGAGCAGTTCTTC.

This clone has just one count. The J gene is TRBJ2-1, the V gene TRBV5-1; maybe TRBD2 (5 bases). The CDR3 consists of 13 residues. With 5 bases removed from V and 3 bases from J, the gap between germline ends came to 9 bases. Germline V gene data show CDR1 as SGHRS and CDR2 as YFSETQ. CDR3 sequence reads: CASRGGDYNEQFF. In nucleotides, the CDR3 is TGCGCCAGCAGAGGAGGAGACTACAATGAGCAGTTCTTC.

There are many counts of this clone. The chain combines TRBV29-1 with TRBJ2-5; possibly TRBD1 or TRBD2 for D (5 bases each). Trimming stripped 1 base from V and 3 bases from J, with 9 bases between. CDR3 size: 13 residues. The germline V gene has CDR1 SQVTM and CDR2 ANQGSEA. This CDR3 is CSVEGRDEETQYF. Here the CDR3 DNA reads TGCAGCGTTGAAGGCAGGGACGAAGAGACCCAGTACTTC.

The gene calls are TRBV29-1 and TRBJ2-5, with 7 bases fitting TRBD2. The CDR3 runs 12 residues. CDR1 and CDR2 (germline): SQVTM, ANQGSEA. J lost 4 bases, V lost 8 bases, and 7 bases had no gene match. CDR3 sequence (DNA): TGCAGCTCCGGGACTACGGGAGAGACCCAGTACTTC. Its protein product is CSSGTTGETQYF.

V is TRBV5-4 and J is TRBJ1-1; D might be TRBD1 (6 bases). This CDR3 has 13 residues. Per the germline V gene, CDR1 is SGHNT and CDR2 is YYREEE (reference sequence). The germline V and J ends were trimmed by 0 bases and 5 bases, with 8 bases remaining between them. The CDR3 loop reads CASSLEQGTEAFF. CDR3 sequence (DNA): TGTGCCAGCAGCTTGGAGCAGGGGACTGAAGCTTTCTTT.

On this clone: Germline is not matched at one junction end, which may reflect a read error. The chain is built from TRBV4-3 and TRBJ1-2; perhaps TRBD1 as D (6 bases). From germline, CDR1 is LGHNA and CDR2 YSLEER. The CDR3 length is 15 residues. CDR3 DNA: TGCGCCAGCAGCCAAGTGTCAGGGGTAAACTACGGCTACACCTTC. Translating gives CASSQVSGVNYGYTF.

The J gene is TRBJ2-7, the V gene TRBV7-2; D remains ambiguous. The CDR3 loop spans 12 amino acids. Germline CDR1 reads SGHTA; CDR2 reads FQGNSA. Trimming left V 5 bases short and J 4 bases short, with 9 bases between. The CDR3 is CASSLNVYEQYF. In DNA form, the CDR3 reads TGTGCCAGCAGCCTCAACGTGTACGAGCAGTACTTC. The full variable domain, rest sourced from reference TRBV7-2 and TRBJ2-7, is GAGVSQSPSNKVTEKGKDVELRCDPISGHTALYWYRQSLGQGLEFLIYFQGNSAPDKSGLPSDRFSAERTGGSVSTLTIQRTQQEDSAVYLCASSLNVYEQYFGPGTRLTVT.

This rearrangement joins TRBV5-1 to TRBJ2-7; D remains unclear. This CDR3 spans 15 amino acids. The germline V gene has CDR1 SGHRS and CDR2 YFSETQ. V was clipped by 4 bases and J by 12 bases, with 26 bases between them. As DNA, the CDR3 is TGCGCCAGCAGCCCGGCAGCAGATATAACATACGTGGGGTACTTC. It codes for CASSPAADITYVGYF.

This sequence joins TRBV5-1 and TRBJ1-2, with TRBD1 matching 9 bases. Germline CDR1 reads SGHRS; CDR2 reads YFSETQ. CDR3 size: 13 residues. V lost 0 bases and J lost 8; bases outside the gene matches: 2. Written as DNA, the CDR3 is TGCGCCAGCAGCTTGGGGACAGGGGAGGGCTACACCTTC. It specifies CASSLGTGEGYTF.

The chain joins TRBV27 to TRBJ2-3; D perhaps matches TRBD1 (5 bases). Trimming removed 7 bases at V and 2 bases at J, with 22 bases between. CDR1 MNHEY and CDR2 SMNVEV come from the germline V gene (reference sequence). The CDR3 has 17 amino acids. CDR3 region: CASTRLTPQGNTDTQYF. The CDR3 DNA is TGTGCCAGCACCCGCCTGACCCCGCAGGGAAACACAGATACGCAGTATTTT.

This clone was recorded many times. The chain employs TRBV6-1 and TRBJ2-7, with D unresolved. Germline CDR1 reads MNHNS; CDR2 reads SASEGT. V was trimmed by 3 bases and J by 2 bases, leaving 14 bases between them. The CDR3 covers 15 residues. CDR3 region: CASSEARTLTYEQYF. The CDR3 coding sequence is TGTGCCAGCAGTGAGGCGAGAACTCTGACCTACGAGCAGTACTTC.

The chain uses TRBV13 and TRBJ2-2; the match to TRBD2 covers 11 bases. With 4 bases clipped from V and 2 bases from J, the junction kept 9 bases outside the gene matches. The CDR3 spans 18 residues. Germline V gene sequence: CDR1 PRHDT, CDR2 FYEKMQ (reference sequence). The CDR3 loop is CASSSRATSGINTGELFF. CDR3 sequence (DNA): TGTGCCAGCAGCTCTAGGGCGACTAGCGGGATAAACACCGGGGAGCTGTTTTTT.

The chain has TRBV5-8 and TRBJ1-1; D remains unclear. The CDR3 spans 13 residues. With 0 bases removed from V and 10 bases from J, the gap between germline ends came to 13 bases. CDR1 and CDR2 (germline): SGHTS, YDEGEE. CDR3 nucleotide sequence: TGTGCCAGCAGCTTGGATCCCGAAGTGGGAGCTTTCTTT. It codes for CASSLDPEVGAFF.

There are many counts of this clone. The chain couples TRBV5-1 to TRBJ2-6; D is possibly TRBD1 (5 bases). Trimming left V 8 bases short and J 0 bases short, with 9 bases between. This CDR3 has 14 residues. The germline V gene has CDR1 SGHRS and CDR2 YFSETQ. The chain's CDR3 is CASHRYSGANVLTF. The CDR3 DNA reads TGCGCCAGTCACAGGTACTCTGGGGCCAACGTCCTGACTTTC. Looking up the rest from reference TRBV5-1 and TRBJ2-6 gives the full variable domain: KAGVTQTPRYLIKTRGQQVTLSCSPISGHRSVSWYQQTPGQGLQFLFEYFSETQRNKGNFPGRFSGRQFSNSRSEMNVSTLELGDSALYLCASHRYSGANVLTFGAGSRLTVL.

The table lists this clone with a few counts. The rearrangement links TRBV9 to TRBJ2-5; the match to TRBD2 covers 15 bases. The CDR3 has 17 residues. Germline values: CDR1 SGDLS, CDR2 YYNGEE. V was pared by 3 bases and J by 5 bases, with 8 bases of the junction left unmatched. The CDR3 here is CASSGGLAGGSGETQYF. The DNA of the CDR3 is TGTGCCAGCAGCGGGGGACTAGCGGGAGGTTCTGGCGAGACCCAGTACTTC. The full variable domain, its missing parts supplied by reference TRBV9 and TRBJ2-5, is DSGVTQTPKHLITATGQRVTLRCSPRSGDLSVYWYQQSLDQGLQFLIQYYNGEERAKGNILERFSAQQFPDLHSELNLSSLELGDSALYFCASSGGLAGGSGETQYFGPGTRLLVL.

The chain uses TRBV7-2 and TRBJ1-5; a weak D match, TRBD1 (6 bases). This CDR3 is 15 amino acids long. Germline CDR1 reads SGHTA; CDR2 reads FQGNSA. Trimming stripped 2 bases from V and 7 bases from J, with 15 bases between. The CDR3 spells CASSLNPQGAQPQHF. The CDR3 DNA reads as TGTGCCAGCAGCTTAAACCCACAGGGAGCCCAGCCCCAGCATTTT. Combining the CDR3 with reference TRBV7-2 and TRBJ1-5 gives the whole variable domain GAGVSQSPSNKVTEKGKDVELRCDPISGHTALYWYRQSLGQGLEFLIYFQGNSAPDKSGLPSDRFSAERTGGSVSTLTIQRTQQEDSAVYLCASSLNPQGAQPQHFGDGTRLSIL.

The CDR3 is CASSWTTRGAFF. The CDR3 region has the DNA TGTGCCAGCAGCTGGACAACTCGTGGGGCTTTCTTT. The rearrangement joins TRBV11-2 to TRBJ1-1; the D gene is possibly TRBD1 (5 bases). The V end lost 4 bases, the J end lost 11 bases, and 14 bases lay between the germline ends. CDR1 SGHAT and CDR2 FQNNGV come from the germline V gene. This CDR3 is 12 amino acids long.

This clone was seen just once. CDR3 region: CASSKTGGGQFF. CDR3 DNA: TGTGCCAGCAGTAAAACGGGAGGGGGGCAGTTCTTC. The chain uses TRBV27 and TRBJ2-1; 8 nucleotides agree with TRBD2. CDR1 MNHEY and CDR2 SMNVEV come from the germline V gene (reference sequence). V was clipped by 5 bases and J by 12 bases; unmatched bases: 6. The CDR3 is 12 residues long.

The gene calls are TRBV18 and TRBJ2-7; TRBD2 agrees at 8 bases. V dropped 6 bases and J dropped 5; count of bases not matched to a gene: 15. Looked up from germline, CDR1 is KGHSH and CDR2 is LQKENI. The CDR3 has 16 amino acids. The CDR3 here is CASSDEVSGSRNEQYF. CDR3 nucleotides: TGTGCCAGCTCGGACGAGGTGAGCGGGAGCAGAAACGAGCAGTACTTC. Supplemented by reference TRBV18 and TRBJ2-7, the full variable domain reads NAGVMQNPRHLVRRRGQEARLRCSPMKGHSHVYWYRQLPEEGLKFMVYLQKENIIDESGMPKERFSAEFPKEGPSILRIQQVVRGDSAAYFCASSDEVSGSRNEQYFGPGTRLTVT.

This clone was seen more than once but under ten times. The chain is built from TRBV19 and TRBJ1-1, with D tentatively TRBD1 (6 bases). V lost 7 bases, J lost 3 bases, and 12 bases lay in between. CDR1 and CDR2 from the germline V gene are LNHDA and SQIVND (reference sequence). CDR3 length equals 13 residues. Written as DNA, the CDR3 is TGTGCCAGTAACAGGGAGGGGGACACTGAAGCTTTCTTT. Translation gives CASNREGDTEAFF.

The chain's CDR3 is CASSLGVGLNIQYF. The CDR3 bases are TGTGCCAGCAGCTTAGGGGTAGGCTTAAACATTCAGTACTTC. The chain joins TRBV7-2 to TRBJ2-4, with D hard to call. There are 14 residues in the CDR3. The V gene's germline CDR1 is SGHTA and CDR2 FQGNSA. V was trimmed by 1 base and J by 6 bases, leaving 10 bases between them. The full variable domain, completed using reference TRBV7-2 and TRBJ2-4, is GAGVSQSPSNKVTEKGKDVELRCDPISGHTALYWYRQSLGQGLEFLIYFQGNSAPDKSGLPSDRFSAERTGGSVSTLTIQRTQQEDSAVYLCASSLGVGLNIQYFGAGTRLSVL.

This chain joins TRBV7-9 and TRBJ2-1, with 7 bases lining up with TRBD1. The CDR3 contains 15 residues. V lost 3 bases, J lost 9 bases, and 11 bases stayed unmatched. CDR1 and CDR2 (germline): SEHNR, FQNEAQ (reference sequence). The CDR3 DNA reads as TGTGCCAGCAGCTTTGAGGGTAGGACAGGAGGTGAGCAGTTCTTC. Its protein product is CASSFEGRTGGEQFF. Based on the CDR3 plus reference TRBV7-9 and TRBJ2-1, the full variable domain is DTGVSQNPRHKITKRGQNVTFRCDPISEHNRLYWYRQTLGQGPEFLTYFQNEAQLEKSRLLSDRFSAERPKGSFSTLEIQRTEQGDSAMYLCASSFEGRTGGEQFFGPGTRLTVL.

The chain couples TRBV6-5 to TRBJ2-1; D ambiguous. The CDR3 is made up of 11 amino acids. The V end lost 3 bases, the J end lost 8 bases, and 5 bases lay between the germline ends. The germline CDR1 and CDR2 sequences are MNHEY and SVGAGI. The CDR3 bases are TGTGCCAGCAGTTATCGGGATGAGCAGTTCTTC. Translated, it gives CASSYRDEQFF.

V usage is TRBV29-1 and J usage is TRBJ2-1; D not resolved. With 7 bases removed from V and 4 bases from J, the gap between germline ends came to 14 bases. The germline V gene has CDR1 SQVTM and CDR2 ANQGSEA. The CDR3 length is 13 residues. This CDR3 reads CSGSGIAYNEQFF. The CDR3 DNA reads as TGCAGCGGGTCGGGTATTGCTTACAATGAGCAGTTCTTC.

The chain joins TRBV5-6 to TRBJ1-2; D remains ambiguous. The V and J ends lost 4 bases and 5 bases respectively, with 9 bases between them. CDR1 is SGHDT, CDR2 YYEEEE, per germline. There are 12 residues in the CDR3. The CDR3, as DNA: TGTGCCAGCAGCGTGGCGGGATATGGCTACACCTTC. It codes for CASSVAGYGYTF.

This clone was seen a handful of times. This chain uses TRBV19 with TRBJ2-3; D is undetermined. The V end lost 4 bases, the J end lost 4 bases, and 3 bases lay between the germline ends. Per germline, CDR1 LNHDA and CDR2 SQIVND (reference sequence). The CDR3 spans 11 residues. CDR3 protein: CASSTSDTQYF. The CDR3, as DNA: TGTGCCAGTAGTACTTCAGATACGCAGTATTTT.

CDR3 region: CASSLTSGSETQYF. The CDR3 DNA sequence: TGTGCCAGCAGCTTAACTAGCGGGAGTGAGACCCAGTACTTC. The chain employs TRBV11-3 and TRBJ2-5; TRBD2 aligns across 11 bases. V lost 2 bases to trimming and J lost 5 bases; unmatched junction nucleotides: 1. Germline V CDR1 and CDR2: SGHNT, YENEEA. This CDR3 region has 14 residues.

The chain carries TRBV6-1 and TRBJ2-1; 7 positions agree with TRBD1. V shed 5 bases, J shed 8 bases, and the junction held 12 bases outside the gene matches. Germline values: CDR1 MNHNS, CDR2 SASEGT. The CDR3 has 15 amino acids. CDR3 protein: CASSPGPGGRYEQFF. The CDR3 bases are TGTGCCAGCAGTCCCGGACCAGGGGGACGTTATGAGCAGTTCTTC.

This clone was detected a few times. V gene TRBV7-6 combines with J gene TRBJ2-5, with a possible D match to TRBD1 (6 bases). Germline assignment: CDR1 SGHVS and CDR2 FNYEAQ. The ends were cut back, 5 bases at V and 4 bases at J, with 14 bases in the middle. The CDR3 length is 14 residues. The CDR3 DNA is TGTGCCAGCAGCCCGGCCACAGGGCGAGAGACCCAGTACTTC. Translated: CASSPATGRETQYF.